This T cell receptor (beta chain) was identified in a study of cytomegalovirus exposure and HLA in healthy donors. Note on this clone: Its antigen is currently unknown.

The PCR employed 60 Vbeta primers together with 13 Jbeta primers. Clones were sequenced by immunoSEQ multiplex PCR, and TCRdb holds only the in-frame ones, with some missing. This sample carries 150,000 to 200,000 clones, more than 80% of them seen once, and the ten largest clones take roughly 13%. General observations from the study: Follow-up analysis found HLA locus-dependent TCR association rates, highest for DRB1 and lowest for HLA-C.

The germline CDR1 and CDR2 sequences are SGDLS and YYNGEE. The CDR3 runs 16 residues. V lost 3 bases to trimming and J lost 9 bases, with 19 bases between them. Sequencing was performed on PBMCs. J is TRBJ1-6 and V is TRBV9, with D possibly TRBD1 on 6 matching bases. The TCR originated in a woman aged 45-65 years in good health and CMV-seronegative. The CDR3 sequence: CASSENREEKSSPLHF. CDR3 DNA sequence: TGTGCCAGCAGCGAAAACAGGGAAGAAAAGAGTTCACCCCTCCACTTT.